This T cell receptor beta chain was identified during a study of blood T cell repertoires in COVID-19. The overall study: The analysed material was cDNA or gDNA that came from T cells, B-cell-depleted T cells, or PBMCs.

This clone appeared a single time. Trimming pared 4 bases from V and 6 bases from J, leaving 9 bases between. Germline CDR1 and CDR2: SGHVS and FQNEAQ. The CDR3 runs to 12 residues. Original data processing: Nucleated cell number was recorded as an estimate derived from reference gene primer amplification. The repertoire was sequenced with immunoSEQ multiplex PCR; TCRdb's copy has only in-frame clones and lacks some. V, J and clone size were drawn from that table, and D and trimming were deduced from the DNA. The sample holds hundreds of thousands of clones, roughly 83% seen once. This TCR was sampled from a woman older than 75 with COVID-19, enrolled during active disease. The chain uses TRBV7-8 and TRBJ2-5, with no clear D. The source material was peripheral blood. CDR3 DNA: TGTGCCAGCAGCTCCCCCCATCAGACCCAGTACTTC. Translation gives CASSSPHQTQYF. Full variable domain (rest looked up from reference TRBV7-8 and TRBJ2-5): GAGVSQSPRYKVAKRGQDVALRCDPISGHVSLFWYQQALGQGPEFLTYFQNEAQLDKSGLPSDRFFAERPEGSVSTLKIQRTQQEDSAVYLCASSSPHQTQYFGPGTRLLVL.